The present entry profiles one T cell receptor beta chain with its context. Its antigen remains unknown. This sample was included in a study of cytomegalovirus exposure and HLA in healthy donors. Using immunoSEQ multiplex PCR, the repertoire was profiled, and TCRdb retains in-frame clones only, with some absent. The data contain around 240,000 clones, about 90% of them seen just once; the ten biggest clones take up 0.35% to 0.4%. Findings of the study overall: The TCR clusters that emerged in the first cohort tended, a later analysis found, to co-occur in the 120 or so validation repertoires. There were about 160 TCR beta chains listed as cytomegalovirus-associated. A few of the chains that were CMV-associated were confirmed in vitro to be specific for CMV antigens.

The CDR3 is 15 residues long. Trimming removed 3 bases at V and 4 bases at J, with 15 bases between. The germline V gene encodes CDR1 MNHEY and CDR2 SMNVEV (reference sequence). The chain is built from TRBV27 and TRBJ1-2; a weak D match, TRBD1 (5 bases). This TCR derives from a woman in her late teens or twenties in good health and CMV-seronegative. Sequencing was performed on PBMCs. The CDR3 spells CASSFIFGQGYGYTF. The CDR3 nucleotides are TGTGCCAGCAGTTTCATTTTTGGTCAGGGCTATGGCTACACCTTC.